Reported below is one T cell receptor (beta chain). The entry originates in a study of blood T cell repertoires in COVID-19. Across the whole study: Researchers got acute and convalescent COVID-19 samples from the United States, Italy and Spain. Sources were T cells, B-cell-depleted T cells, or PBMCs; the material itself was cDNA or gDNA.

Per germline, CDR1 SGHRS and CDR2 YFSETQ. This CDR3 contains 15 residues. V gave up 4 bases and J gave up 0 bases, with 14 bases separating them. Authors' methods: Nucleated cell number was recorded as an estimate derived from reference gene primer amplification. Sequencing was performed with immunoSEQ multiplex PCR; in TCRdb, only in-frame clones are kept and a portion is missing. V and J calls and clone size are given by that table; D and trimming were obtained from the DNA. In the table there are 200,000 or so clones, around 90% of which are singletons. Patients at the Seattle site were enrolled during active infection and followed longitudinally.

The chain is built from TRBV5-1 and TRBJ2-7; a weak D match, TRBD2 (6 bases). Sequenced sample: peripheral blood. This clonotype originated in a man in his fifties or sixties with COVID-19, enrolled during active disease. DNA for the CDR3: TGCGCCAGCAGCCCGTCCCTAGCGAGCTCCTACGAGCAGTACTTC. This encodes CASSPSLASSYEQYF. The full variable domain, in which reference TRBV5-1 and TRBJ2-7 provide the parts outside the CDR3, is KAGVTQTPRYLIKTRGQQVTLSCSPISGHRSVSWYQQTPGQGLQFLFEYFSETQRNKGNFPGRFSGRQFSNSRSEMNVSTLELGDSALYLCASSPSLASSYEQYFGPGTRLTVT.